Below, one T cell receptor beta chain is given with its context. The target antigen is unknown. The sample belongs to a study of blood T cells in healthy people across ages. At least 5.5 micrograms of total RNA were extracted per sample. The CDR3 is 15 residues long. The germline V gene has CDR1 SGHTA and CDR2 FQGTGA. Trimming cost V 1 base and J 4 bases, with 14 bases left between them. Study outcomes and limitations: Comparison with aged donors showed that long-lived donors had more naive CD4+ cells and higher diversity.

Sample-barcoded 5' priming and a J-beta primer mix drove a second PCR of 7 to 11 cycles. The authors tagged each cDNA molecule using a template-switch adaptor with 12 random nucleotides. No fewer than 3 million CDR3-containing paired-end reads came from each sample. TCRdb re-derived calls from the 5' RACE reads in MiXCR, one entry per CDR3 protein. The sample records 700,000 to 900,000 distinct CDR3 sequences, more than 25% being singletons. The data also belong to a second study, concerning T cells of mothers and their children.

The TCR originated in a boy under 18 in good health. The specimen sequenced was blood. This chain joins TRBV7-3 and TRBJ2-7; either TRBD1 or TRBD2 may supply D (5 bases each). The CDR3 DNA reads as TGTGCCAGCAGCTTAAGTCGGGGCGCTCCTTACGAGCAGTACTTC. As protein: CASSLSRGAPYEQYF.